This is a list of T cell receptor beta chains from one sample in a study of blood T cell repertoires in COVID-19. Here immunoSEQ multiplex PCR was the method, and the copy in TCRdb shows in-frame clones only, minus some. The data show approximately 98,000 clones, 88% seen once. Sequencing input: peripheral blood. The source is a human donor in a cohort sampled during active COVID-19. Each CDR3 is given without its conserved first and last residue. The listing skips clone size in some rows; elsewhere it reads once, few, many or a size class.

V gene	clone size	CDR3 protein
TRBV5-8	-	ASSLGGPYGYT
TRBV18	-	ASSPTGSGRVGSGNTIY
TRBV9	-	ASSVPSGIPNTGELF
TRBV3-1/TRBV3-2	-	ASRTDRAGTEAF
TRBV7-9	-	ASTRGGMNTEAF
TRBV19	-	ASSIGQPYGYT
TRBV27	-	ASSLIFAGASSYNEQF
TRBV7-2	-	ASSLRQVSTEAF
TRBV27	-	ASREATGASDTQY
TRBV7-8	-	ASSFWTSGYNEQF
TRBV19	-	ASSIGLAYQETQY
TRBV2	few	ASRGGMNTEAF
TRBV25-1	-	ATRDSSSYEQY
TRBV28	-	ASIKGVGTEAF
TRBV13	-	ASSLTGKGGKETQY
TRBV2	-	ASSGLAGGPGEQY
TRBV5-6	-	ASSLAVDTQY